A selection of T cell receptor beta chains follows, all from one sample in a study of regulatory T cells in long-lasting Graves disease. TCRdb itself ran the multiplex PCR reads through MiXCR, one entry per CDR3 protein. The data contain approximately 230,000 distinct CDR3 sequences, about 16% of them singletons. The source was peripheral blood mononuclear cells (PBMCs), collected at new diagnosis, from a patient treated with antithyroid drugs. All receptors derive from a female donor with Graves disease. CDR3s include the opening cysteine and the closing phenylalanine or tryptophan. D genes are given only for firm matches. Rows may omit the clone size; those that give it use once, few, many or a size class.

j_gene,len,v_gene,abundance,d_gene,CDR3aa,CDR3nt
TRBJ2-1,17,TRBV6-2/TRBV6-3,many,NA,CASSYEFAASVYNEQFF,TGTGCCAGCAGTTACGAATTTGCCGCTAGCGTGTACAATGAGCAGTTCTTC
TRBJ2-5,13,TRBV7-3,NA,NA,CASSSEGGAGQYF,TGTGCCAGCAGCTCGGAGGGTGGGGCCGGGCAGTACTTC
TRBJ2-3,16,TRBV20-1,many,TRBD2,CSALPVSGRRTDTQYF,TGCAGTGCCTTACCGGTTAGCGGGAGGCGGACAGATACGCAGTATTTT
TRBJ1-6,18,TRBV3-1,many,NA,CASSQDSIWGQYNSPLHF,TGTGCCAGCAGCCAAGATAGCATTTGGGGCCAGTATAATTCACCCCTCCACTTT
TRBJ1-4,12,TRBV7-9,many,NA,CASRRRDEKLFF,TGTGCCAGCAGGAGACGAGATGAAAAACTGTTTTTT
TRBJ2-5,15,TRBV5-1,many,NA,CASSLVMSAEETQYF,TGCGCCAGCAGCTTGGTTATGTCAGCGGAGGAGACCCAGTACTTC
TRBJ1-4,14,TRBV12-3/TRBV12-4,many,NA,CASRPRVPNEKLFF,TGTGCCAGCAGGCCCAGGGTTCCTAATGAAAAACTGTTTTTT
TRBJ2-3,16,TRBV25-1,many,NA,CASSEFGRQAADTQYF,TGTGCCAGCAGTGAATTTGGACGACAGGCCGCAGATACGCAGTATTTT
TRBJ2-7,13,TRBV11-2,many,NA,CASSLAQNYEQYF,TGTGCCAGCAGCTTAGCACAGAACTACGAGCAGTACTTC
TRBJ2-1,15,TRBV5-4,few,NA,CASSSDSQDDNEQFF,TGTGCCAGCAGCTCAGACAGCCAAGACGACAATGAGCAGTTCTTC
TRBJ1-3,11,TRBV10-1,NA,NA,CASSDTGGIYF,TGCGCCAGCAGCGACACAGGTGGAATATATTTT
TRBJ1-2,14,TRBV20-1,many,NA,CSVVGAGENYGYTF,TGCAGTGTCGTGGGGGCAGGGGAAAACTATGGCTACACCTTC
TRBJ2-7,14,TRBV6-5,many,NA,CASSSSLGLYEQYF,TGTGCCAGCAGTTCCTCGCTCGGTCTCTACGAGCAGTACTTC
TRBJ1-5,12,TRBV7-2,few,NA,CASSLRQQPQHF,TGTGCCAGCAGCTTACGTCAACAGCCCCAGCATTTT
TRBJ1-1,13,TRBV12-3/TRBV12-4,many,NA,CASIEGGNTEAFF,TGTGCCAGCATCGAAGGGGGGAACACTGAAGCTTTCTTT
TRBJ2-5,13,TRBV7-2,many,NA,CASSLFGQETQYF,TGTGCCAGCAGCTTATTTGGGCAAGAGACCCAGTACTTC
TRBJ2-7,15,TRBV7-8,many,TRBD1,CASSRRDRGSYEQYF,TGTGCCAGCAGCCGCCGAGACAGGGGATCCTACGAGCAGTACTTC
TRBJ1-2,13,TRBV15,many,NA,CATSRVDHAGYTF,TGTGCCACCAGCAGGGTGGATCACGCTGGCTACACCTTC
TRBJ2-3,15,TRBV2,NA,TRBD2,CASSRLAGVRDTQYF,TGTGCCAGCAGTAGGCTAGCGGGAGTTCGGGATACGCAGTATTTT
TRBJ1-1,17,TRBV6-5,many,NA,CASSYSAPTGLNTEAFF,TGTGCCAGCAGTTACTCCGCCCCGACAGGTCTGAACACTGAAGCTTTCTTT
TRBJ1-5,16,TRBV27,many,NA,CASSNDFPSGNQPQHF,TGTGCCAGCAGTAACGACTTCCCTTCGGGCAATCAGCCCCAGCATTTT
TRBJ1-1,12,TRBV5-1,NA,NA,CASSTSNTEAFF,TGCGCCAGCAGCACTTCTAACACTGAAGCTTTCTTT
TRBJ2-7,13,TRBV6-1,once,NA,CASRLGASYEQYF,TGTGCCAGCAGATTAGGAGCTTCCTACGAGCAGTACTTC
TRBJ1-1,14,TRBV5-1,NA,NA,CASSLAGGDTEAFF,TGCGCCAGCAGCTTGGCAGGAGGCGACACTGAAGCTTTCTTT
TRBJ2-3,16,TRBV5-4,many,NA,CASSNAGVSLMGTQYF,TGTGCCAGCAGCAACGCAGGGGTTAGCCTGATGGGTACGCAGTATTTT